These 28 T cell receptor beta chains came from one sample sequenced in a study of response to subunit inactivated influenza vaccine. Via MiXCR, TCRdb re-called the RT-PCR reads, giving one row per CDR3 protein. Here the sample spans approximately 250,000 distinct CDR3 sequences, more than 10% being singletons. The material was non-naive T cells sorted from PBMCs, obtained roughly 2 weeks before vaccination. The receptors here all came from a man between 45 and 60 years old who received an inactivated influenza vaccine.

In DNA form, the CDR3 reads TGTGCCAGCAGCTTATGGGACAGGGTCCTAAGCTCCTACAATGAGCAGTTCTTC. Protein sequence: CASSLWDRVLSSYNEQFF. This rearrangement joins TRBV5-6 to TRBJ2-1; 9 nucleotides agree with TRBD1. The CDR3 has 18 residues. The ends lost 2 bases at V and 0 bases at J; junction bases unmatched: 9. Germline values: CDR1 SGHDT, CDR2 YYEEEE.

The gene calls are TRBV20-1 and TRBJ2-3; D gene uncertain. The CDR3 loop spans 13 amino acids. Germline assignment: CDR1 DFQATT and CDR2 SNEGSKA (reference sequence). The germline V and J ends were trimmed by 7 bases and 0 bases, with 11 bases remaining between them. The DNA for the CDR3 is TGCAGTGGGAGTGGGCCCAGCACAGATACGCAGTATTTT. It encodes CSGSGPSTDTQYF.

This clonotype showed up many times. The J gene is TRBJ1-1, the V gene TRBV5-1; D not resolved. From germline, CDR1 is SGHRS and CDR2 YFSETQ. Trimming left V 0 bases short and J 4 bases short, with 7 bases between. The CDR3 has 13 amino acids. As DNA, the CDR3 is TGCGCCAGCAGCTTGGGTTGGGGCACTGAAGCTTTCTTT. This gives the protein CASSLGWGTEAFF.

This chain uses TRBV20-1 with TRBJ2-7; 9 bases match TRBD1. The CDR3 length is 16 residues. Germline V gene sequence: CDR1 DFQATT, CDR2 SNEGSKA (reference sequence). The junction had 14 bases not matched to a gene; V was cut back by 2 bases and J by 6 bases. DNA for the CDR3: TGCAGTGCTAGATCCCCGGTCCCGGGACAGGGTTCCGAGCAGTACTTC. It translates to CSARSPVPGQGSEQYF.

This clonotype has only a few counts. The chain uses TRBV3-1 and TRBJ2-1; 8 nucleotides match TRBD1. The CDR3 is 15 residues long. Germline CDR1 is LGHDT and CDR2 is YNNKEL (reference sequence). J lost 1 base, V lost 4 bases, and 3 bases had no gene match. The CDR3 here is CASSLRQGSYNEQFF. Here the CDR3 DNA reads TGTGCCAGCAGCCTACGACAGGGGTCCTACAATGAGCAGTTCTTC.

This clonotype was observed at least ten times. The chain has TRBV29-1 and TRBJ2-7; tentative D call: TRBD2 (6 bases). In germline, CDR1 is SQVTM, CDR2 ANQGSEA. Deletions cut 6 bases from V and 3 bases from J, with 18 bases between. The CDR3 is 14 amino acids. Written as DNA, the CDR3 is TGCAGCGTCTCCAATGTGGGGGGTGGCTACGAGCAGTACTTC. This gives the protein CSVSNVGGGYEQYF.

Many counts were recorded for this clonotype. The chain employs TRBV11-2 and TRBJ2-3; unclear D gene. V lost 1 base and J 3 bases, leaving 5 bases between the germline ends. CDR3 size: 13 residues. Germline CDR1 reads SGHAT; CDR2 reads FQNNGV. CDR3 residues: CASSLVLTDTQYF. The CDR3 region has the DNA TGTGCCAGCAGCTTAGTATTGACAGATACGCAGTATTTT.

This clonotype was seen only a few times. The V gene is TRBV28, the J gene TRBJ2-2; 7 nucleotides match TRBD1. CDR3 length: 15 residues. The trim removed 7 bases at V and 5 bases at J, leaving 10 bases unmatched. Germline assignment: CDR1 MDHEN and CDR2 SYDVKM. The CDR3 sequence is CASTRMGQSTGELFF. Written as DNA, the CDR3 is TGTGCCAGCACCCGGATGGGACAGAGTACCGGGGAGCTGTTTTTT. Full variable domain (missing parts from reference TRBV28 and TRBJ2-2): DVKVTQSSRYLVKRTGEKVFLECVQDMDHENMFWYRQDPGLGLRLIYFSYDVKMKEKGDIPEGYSVSREKKERFSLILESASTNQTSMYLCASTRMGQSTGELFFGEGSRLTVL.

In its sample, this clonotype was seen many times. The chain employs TRBV3-1 and TRBJ2-2, with TRBD2 as a possible D gene (6 bases). Germline CDR1 LGHDT, CDR2 YNNKEL (reference sequence). The CDR3 has 14 residues. Trimming removed 1 base at V and 5 bases at J, with 8 bases between. CDR3: CASSQVAGTGELFF. CDR3 nucleotide sequence: TGTGCCAGCAGCCAAGTTGCGGGGACCGGGGAGCTGTTTTTT.

The sample holds a few counts of this clonotype. The chain links TRBV4-3 to TRBJ1-1, with a weak D call TRBD1 (6 bases). Germline V gene lookup returns CDR1 LGHNA and CDR2 YSLEER. Trimming shortened V by 3 bases and J by 1 base, and 15 bases separated the two germline ends. The CDR3 consists of 16 residues. Here the CDR3 DNA reads TGCGCCAGCAGCCAGCAAAACGGACAGTCGAACACTGAAGCTTTCTTT. This codes for CASSQQNGQSNTEAFF.

This clonotype came up many times. This chain joins TRBV5-1 and TRBJ2-2; 10 positions match TRBD1. The germline V gene encodes CDR1 SGHRS and CDR2 YFSETQ. Unmatched junction bases numbered 10, after V lost 4 bases and J lost 7 bases. The CDR3 length is 16 residues. CDR3 residues: CASSTGTGVLDGELFF. The CDR3 coding sequence is TGCGCCAGCAGCACCGGGACAGGGGTTTTGGACGGGGAGCTGTTTTTT.

This clonotype has at least ten counts. The chain is built from TRBV7-9 and TRBJ2-4; D is perhaps TRBD1 (5 bases). This CDR3 has 14 residues. Trimming pared 2 bases from V and 3 bases from J, leaving 8 bases between. Germline V gene lookup returns CDR1 SEHNR and CDR2 FQNEAQ (reference sequence). CDR3 sequence (DNA): TGTGCCAGCAGCTTATCAGGGTTCAAAAACATTCAGTACTTC. This gives the protein CASSLSGFKNIQYF.

This clonotype was recorded many times. This chain uses TRBV12-3 or TRBV12-4 with TRBJ1-1, with D tentatively TRBD1 (6 bases). Trimming removed 6 bases from V and 11 bases from J, with 13 bases in between. The CDR3 is 11 amino acids. CDR3 coding DNA: TGTGCCAGCAGCCGAGGGGGTGACGCTTTCTTT. Translating gives CASSRGGDAFF.

This clonotype was detected only once. V usage is TRBV6-2 or TRBV6-3 and J usage is TRBJ2-2; the D is unclear. Germline V gene lookup returns CDR1 MNHEY and CDR2 SVGEGT. The CDR3 spans 14 residues. Trimming left V 7 bases short and J 5 bases short, with 14 bases between. The CDR3 here is CASTRSFTTGELFF. CDR3 in DNA: TGTGCCAGCACAAGGTCATTTACAACCGGGGAGCTGTTTTTT.

This clonotype was seen a few times. CDR3: CASSPQGLRYNEQFF. The CDR3 nucleotides read TGTGCCAGTAGCCCACAGGGGTTGAGGTACAATGAGCAGTTCTTC. The V gene is TRBV19, the J gene TRBJ2-1; 7 positions agree with TRBD1. The CDR3 has 15 residues. CDR1 is LNHDA, CDR2 SQIVND, per germline (reference sequence). Trimming cost V 6 bases and J 4 bases; bases outside gene matches: 9. Together with reference TRBV19 and TRBJ2-1, the CDR3 gives the full variable domain: DGGITQSPKYLFRKEGQNVTLSCEQNLNHDAMYWYRQDPGQGLRLIYYSQIVNDFQKGDIAEGYSVSREKKESFPLTVTSAQKNPTAFYLCASSPQGLRYNEQFFGPGTRLTVL.

The rearrangement uses TRBV28 and TRBJ2-1; 11 bases line up with TRBD2. The CDR3 length is 19 residues. Per the germline V gene, CDR1 is MDHEN and CDR2 is SYDVKM. V lost 4 bases and J lost 0; bases outside the gene matches: 11. The CDR3 here is CASSSSTPTSGGSYNEQFF. The CDR3, as DNA: TGTGCCAGCAGTTCATCGACCCCAACTAGCGGGGGCTCCTACAATGAGCAGTTCTTC.

The V and J genes are TRBV15 and TRBJ2-7; 8 nucleotides line up with TRBD1. The length of the CDR3 is 14 residues. The V and J ends lost 5 bases and 0 bases, in that order; junction bases with no gene match: 3. Germline CDR1 reads LNHNV; CDR2 reads YYDKDF (reference sequence). CDR3 DNA: TGTGCCACCAGCCGGACAGGGCTCTCCTACGAGCAGTACTTC. Amino acid sequence: CATSRTGLSYEQYF.

This clonotype was detected only a few times. The chain couples TRBV4-1 to TRBJ1-3; possible D gene TRBD1, 6 bases. The germline V gene encodes CDR1 MGHRA and CDR2 YSYEKL. The germline V and J ends were trimmed by 5 bases and 0 bases, with 14 bases remaining between them. This CDR3 comprises 16 residues. CDR3 coding DNA: TGCGCCAGCAGCTACTGGACAGTACGCTCTGGAAACACCATATATTTT. Amino acids: CASSYWTVRSGNTIYF.

This clonotype was recorded many times. This sequence joins TRBV29-1 and TRBJ2-4; D may correspond to TRBD1 or TRBD2 (5 bases each). Per the germline V gene, CDR1 is SQVTM and CDR2 is ANQGSEA. The CDR3 covers 13 residues. The V and J ends lost 2 bases and 5 bases respectively, with 10 bases between them. CDR3 in amino acids: CSVEKGRENIQYF. The CDR3 bases are TGCAGCGTTGAAAAGGGGCGGGAAAACATTCAGTACTTC.

The chain is built from TRBV5-5 and TRBJ2-1, with D tentatively TRBD1 (6 bases). Germline V gives CDR1 SGHKS, CDR2 YYEKEE (reference sequence). The CDR3 contains 16 residues. Deletions cut 4 bases from V and 2 bases from J, with 16 bases between. The CDR3 spells CASSPAGRGTYNEQFF. DNA for the CDR3: TGTGCCAGCAGCCCCGCCGGCAGGGGAACCTACAATGAGCAGTTCTTC.

This clonotype was detected many times. The rearrangement links TRBV5-1 to TRBJ2-7; TRBD2 agrees at 10 bases. CDR3 size: 15 residues. The germline CDR1 and CDR2 sequences are SGHRS and YFSETQ. V dropped 2 bases and J dropped 3; count of bases not matched to a gene: 5. CDR3 DNA: TGCGCCAGCAGCTTCGACCTAGCGGGGGTCTACGAGCAGTACTTC. Its translation: CASSFDLAGVYEQYF. The whole variable domain, remainder taken from reference TRBV5-1 and TRBJ2-7, is KAGVTQTPRYLIKTRGQQVTLSCSPISGHRSVSWYQQTPGQGLQFLFEYFSETQRNKGNFPGRFSGRQFSNSRSEMNVSTLELGDSALYLCASSFDLAGVYEQYFGPGTRLTVT.

This clonotype was seen at least ten times. The chain is built from TRBV4-3 and TRBJ2-3; TRBD2 aligns across 12 bases. With 1 base clipped from V and 0 bases from J, the junction kept 8 bases outside the gene matches. Germline-derived CDR1 and CDR2 are LGHNA and YSLEER. The CDR3 spans 19 residues. The CDR3 region is CASSQVTTSGGASTDTQYF. DNA of the CDR3: TGCGCCAGCAGCCAAGTCACGACTAGCGGGGGCGCTAGCACAGATACGCAGTATTTT.

The chain links TRBV2 to TRBJ2-1, with 9 bases identical to TRBD2. Trimming at V came to 7 bases and at J to 7 bases, leaving 8 bases not matched to a gene. Germline assignment: CDR1 SNHLY and CDR2 FYNNEI. This CDR3 contains 14 residues. This CDR3 reads CASTASGMVNEQFF. CDR3 sequence (DNA): TGTGCCAGCACGGCTAGCGGGATGGTGAATGAGCAGTTCTTC.

This clonotype was detected only a few times. The gene calls are TRBV6-5 and TRBJ1-4; D unclear. Trimming took off 0 bases at V and 10 bases at J, with 12 bases between the two ends. The V gene's germline CDR1 is MNHEY and CDR2 SVGAGI. This CDR3 spans 14 amino acids. CDR3 residues: CASSYSTTEGKLFF. The CDR3 nucleotides read TGTGCCAGCAGTTACTCGACCACTGAAGGAAAACTGTTTTTT.

This clonotype appeared a few times. The chain uses TRBV27 and TRBJ2-3; 8 nucleotides match TRBD2. The CDR3 loop spans 13 amino acids. V lost 4 bases to trimming and J lost 7 bases; unmatched junction nucleotides: 4. CDR1 MNHEY and CDR2 SMNVEV come from the germline V gene (reference sequence). The CDR3 region is CASSSGGGNTQYF. Written as DNA, the CDR3 is TGTGCCAGCAGTTCAGGCGGGGGGAATACGCAGTATTTT.

The V call is TRBV3-1, the J call TRBJ1-5; the match to TRBD1 covers 8 bases. Unmatched junction bases numbered 8, after V lost 1 base and J lost 9 bases. Looked up from germline, CDR1 is LGHDT and CDR2 is YNNKEL (reference sequence). The CDR3 sequence is 15 residues long. The CDR3 here is CASSQAGGTGRPQHF. The CDR3, as DNA: TGTGCCAGCAGCCAAGCGGGGGGGACAGGCAGGCCCCAGCATTTT. The variable domain in full, completed from reference TRBV3-1 and TRBJ1-5, reads DTAVSQTPKYLVTQMGNDKSIKCEQNLGHDTMYWYKQDSKKFLKIMFSYNNKELIINETVPNRFSPKSPDKAHLNLHINSLELGDSAVYFCASSQAGGTGRPQHFGDGTRLSIL.

V and J are TRBV18 and TRBJ2-2; tentatively, D is TRBD1 (5 bases). Deletions cut 2 bases from V and 6 bases from J, with 10 bases between. This CDR3 is built from 14 residues. CDR1 is KGHSH and CDR2 is LQKENI in the germline V gene. DNA of the CDR3: TGTGCCAGCTCACCAAGACAGCACCCCGGGGAGCTGTTTTTT. This translates into CASSPRQHPGELFF.

The chain has TRBV5-1 and TRBJ2-5, with TRBD2 matching 7 bases. J gave up 1 base and V 6 bases, and 9 bases lay outside the gene matches. The germline V gene encodes CDR1 SGHRS and CDR2 YFSETQ. The CDR3 length is 15 residues. The CDR3 sequence is CASKALAVIQETQYF. As DNA, the CDR3 is TGCGCCAGCAAGGCCCTAGCGGTGATCCAAGAGACCCAGTACTTC.